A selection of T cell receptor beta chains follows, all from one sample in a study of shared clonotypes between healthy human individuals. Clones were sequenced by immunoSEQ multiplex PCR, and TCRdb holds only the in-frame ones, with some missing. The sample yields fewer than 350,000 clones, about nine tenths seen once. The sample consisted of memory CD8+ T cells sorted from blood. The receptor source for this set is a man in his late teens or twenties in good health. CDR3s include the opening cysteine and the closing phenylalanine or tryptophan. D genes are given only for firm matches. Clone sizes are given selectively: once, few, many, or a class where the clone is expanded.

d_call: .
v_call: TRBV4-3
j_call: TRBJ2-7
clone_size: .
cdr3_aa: CASSQDWYARDYEQYF
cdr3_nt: TGCGCCAGCAGCCAAGATTGGTACGCAAGAGACTACGAGCAGTACTTC

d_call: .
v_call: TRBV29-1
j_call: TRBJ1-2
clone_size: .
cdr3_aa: CSVDGGTTNYGYTF
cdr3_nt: TGCAGCGTTGACGGCGGGACAACTAACTATGGCTACACCTTC

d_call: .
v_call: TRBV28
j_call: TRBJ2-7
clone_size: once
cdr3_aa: CASSSLGLLEQYF
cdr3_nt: TGTGCCAGCAGTTCACTAGGGCTCCTCGAGCAGTACTTC

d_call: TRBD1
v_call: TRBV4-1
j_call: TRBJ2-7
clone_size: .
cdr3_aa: CASSQEGQGQSYEQYF
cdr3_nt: TGCGCCAGCAGCCAAGAAGGACAGGGGCAATCCTACGAGCAGTACTTC

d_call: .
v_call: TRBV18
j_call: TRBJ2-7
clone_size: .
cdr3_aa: CASSGRDSKYEQYF
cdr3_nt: TGTGCCAGCTCAGGCCGGGACTCCAAGTACGAGCAGTACTTC

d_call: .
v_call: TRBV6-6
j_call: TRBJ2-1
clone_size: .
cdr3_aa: CASSWDEPNEQFF
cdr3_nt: TGTGCCAGCAGTTGGGACGAACCCAATGAGCAGTTCTTC

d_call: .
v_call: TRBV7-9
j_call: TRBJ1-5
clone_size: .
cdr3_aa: CASSQHPRTYREPQHF
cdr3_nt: TGTGCCAGCAGCCAACACCCTAGGACATACCGAGAGCCCCAGCATTTT

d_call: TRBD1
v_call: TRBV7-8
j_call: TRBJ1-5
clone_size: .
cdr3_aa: CASSTGVGSNQPQHF
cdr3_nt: TGTGCCAGCAGCACAGGGGTAGGGAGCAATCAGCCCCAGCATTTT

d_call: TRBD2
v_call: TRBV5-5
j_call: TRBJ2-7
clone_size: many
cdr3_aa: CASSLGGGYEQYF
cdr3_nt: TGTGCCAGCAGCTTGGGCGGGGGTTACGAGCAGTACTTC

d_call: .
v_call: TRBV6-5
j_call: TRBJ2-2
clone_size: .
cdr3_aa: CASSLGGAGELFF
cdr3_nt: TGTGCCAGCAGCCTAGGGGGGGCCGGGGAGCTGTTTTTT

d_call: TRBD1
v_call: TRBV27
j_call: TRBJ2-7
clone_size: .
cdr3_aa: CASSLIDRAFSEQYF
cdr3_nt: TGTGCCAGCAGTTTAATAGACAGGGCATTTTCCGAGCAGTACTTC

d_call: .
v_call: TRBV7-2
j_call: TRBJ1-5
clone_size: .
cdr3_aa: CASSLEAGLSTIANQPQHF
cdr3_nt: TGTGCCAGCAGCTTAGAGGCCGGACTGAGTACTATAGCCAATCAGCCCCAGCATTTT

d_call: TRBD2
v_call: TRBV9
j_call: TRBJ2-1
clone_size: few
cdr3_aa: CASSESGTTDEQFF
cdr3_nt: TGTGCCAGCAGCGAGAGCGGGACGACGGATGAGCAGTTCTTC

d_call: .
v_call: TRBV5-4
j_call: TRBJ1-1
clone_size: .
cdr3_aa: CASSFYTGNTEAFF
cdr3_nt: TGTGCCAGCAGCTTTTACACAGGGAACACTGAAGCTTTCTTT

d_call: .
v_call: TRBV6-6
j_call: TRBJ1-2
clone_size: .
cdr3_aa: CASSYRQGYGYTF
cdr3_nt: TGTGCCAGCAGTTACAGGCAGGGTTATGGCTACACCTTC

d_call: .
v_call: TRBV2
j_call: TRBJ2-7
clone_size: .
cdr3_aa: CASETAAYEQYF
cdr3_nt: TGTGCCAGCGAGACAGCAGCCTACGAGCAGTACTTC

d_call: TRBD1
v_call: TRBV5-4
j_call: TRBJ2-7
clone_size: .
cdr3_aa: CASSWDRGDEQYF
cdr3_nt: TGTGCCAGCAGCTGGGACAGGGGGGACGAGCAGTACTTC

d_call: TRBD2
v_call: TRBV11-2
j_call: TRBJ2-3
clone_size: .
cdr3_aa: CASSYKRGASTDTQYF
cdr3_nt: TGTGCCAGCAGCTACAAGCGGGGGGCCAGCACAGATACGCAGTATTTT

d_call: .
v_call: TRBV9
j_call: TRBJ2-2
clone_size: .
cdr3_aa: CASSVRLSNTGELFF
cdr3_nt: TGTGCCAGCAGCGTAAGACTCTCGAACACCGGGGAGCTGTTTTTT

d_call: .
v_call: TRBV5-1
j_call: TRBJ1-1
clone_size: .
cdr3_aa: CASSLGFEGENTEAFF
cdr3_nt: TGCGCCAGCAGCTTGGGGTTTGAAGGGGAGAACACTGAAGCTTTCTTT

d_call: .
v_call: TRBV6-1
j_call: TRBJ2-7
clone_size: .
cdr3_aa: CASTWSRLHSREQYF
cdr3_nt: TGTGCCAGCACCTGGAGCAGGCTTCACTCACGCGAGCAGTACTTC

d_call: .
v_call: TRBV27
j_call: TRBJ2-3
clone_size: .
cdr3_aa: CASTLGGTADTQYF
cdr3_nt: TGTGCCAGCACCTTAGGAGGGACAGCCGATACGCAGTATTTT

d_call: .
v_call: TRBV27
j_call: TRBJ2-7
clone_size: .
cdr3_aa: CASSLSGMEQYF
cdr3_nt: TGTGCCAGCAGTTTATCGGGGATGGAGCAGTACTTC

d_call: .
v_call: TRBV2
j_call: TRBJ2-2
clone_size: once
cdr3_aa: CASSEVVRYTGELFF
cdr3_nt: TGTGCCAGCAGTGAAGTTGTACGGTACACCGGGGAGCTGTTTTTT

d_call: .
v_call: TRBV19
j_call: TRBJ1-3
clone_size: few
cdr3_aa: CASSVGHRALGNTIYF
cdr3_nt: TGTGCCAGTAGCGTGGGTCACAGGGCCCTTGGAAACACCATATATTTT

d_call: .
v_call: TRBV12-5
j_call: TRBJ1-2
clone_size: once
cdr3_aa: CASGTGTLIGYTF
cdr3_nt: TGTGCTAGTGGCACCGGGACTTTAATTGGCTACACCTTC

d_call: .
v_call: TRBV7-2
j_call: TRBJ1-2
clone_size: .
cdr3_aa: CASSPLVRGGGTF
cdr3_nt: TGTGCCAGCAGCCCCCTGGTGCGCGGGGGCGGCACCTTC

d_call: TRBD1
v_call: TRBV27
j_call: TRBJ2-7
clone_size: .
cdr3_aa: CASSLYRGSGYEQYF
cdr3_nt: TGTGCCAGCAGTTTATACAGGGGAAGCGGTTACGAGCAGTACTTC

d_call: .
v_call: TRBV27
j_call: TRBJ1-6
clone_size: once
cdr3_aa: CASTTLGPTSPLHF
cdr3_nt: TGTGCCAGCACCACCCTGGGCCCGACGTCACCCCTCCACTTT

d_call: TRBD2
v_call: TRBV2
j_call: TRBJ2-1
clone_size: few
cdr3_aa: CASRLAGAGNEQFF
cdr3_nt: TGTGCCAGCAGACTAGCGGGAGCGGGAAATGAGCAGTTCTTC

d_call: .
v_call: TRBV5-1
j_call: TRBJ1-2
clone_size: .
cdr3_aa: CASSFWRPYGYTF
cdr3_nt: TGCGCCAGCAGCTTCTGGCGCCCCTATGGCTACACCTTC

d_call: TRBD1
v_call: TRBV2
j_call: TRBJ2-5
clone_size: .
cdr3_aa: CASSAGQGTETQYF
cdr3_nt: TGTGCCAGCAGTGCGGGACAGGGGACGGAGACCCAGTACTTC

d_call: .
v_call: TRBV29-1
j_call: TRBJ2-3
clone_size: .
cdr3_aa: CSVEDRREFTDTQYF
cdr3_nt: TGCAGCGTTGAAGATCGCAGGGAGTTCACAGATACGCAGTATTTT

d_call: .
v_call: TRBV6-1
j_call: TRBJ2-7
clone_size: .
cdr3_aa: CASSEVGTDSSYEQYF
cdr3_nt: TGTGCCAGCAGTGAAGTTGGGACGGATAGCTCCTACGAGCAGTACTTC

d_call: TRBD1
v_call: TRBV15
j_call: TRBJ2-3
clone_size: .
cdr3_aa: CATSRPTGGISTDTQYF
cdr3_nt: TGTGCCACCAGCAGACCAACAGGGGGCATTAGCACAGATACGCAGTATTTT

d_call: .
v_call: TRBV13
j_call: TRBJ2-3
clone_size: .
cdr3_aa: CASSLNTDTQYF
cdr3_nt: TGTGCCAGCAGCTTAAACACAGATACGCAGTATTTT

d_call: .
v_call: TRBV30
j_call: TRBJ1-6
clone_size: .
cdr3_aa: CAWSVESSSYNSPLHF
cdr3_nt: TGTGCCTGGAGTGTAGAGTCGAGCTCCTATAATTCACCCCTCCACTTT

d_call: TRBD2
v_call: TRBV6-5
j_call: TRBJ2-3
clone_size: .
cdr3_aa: CASSAGEGDTQYF
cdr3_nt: TGTGCCAGCAGTGCGGGAGAGGGAGATACGCAGTATTTT

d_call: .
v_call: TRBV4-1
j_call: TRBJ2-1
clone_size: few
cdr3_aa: CASSSRLGDWAYNEQFF
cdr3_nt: TGCGCCAGCAGCTCGAGACTGGGGGACTGGGCTTACAATGAGCAGTTCTTC